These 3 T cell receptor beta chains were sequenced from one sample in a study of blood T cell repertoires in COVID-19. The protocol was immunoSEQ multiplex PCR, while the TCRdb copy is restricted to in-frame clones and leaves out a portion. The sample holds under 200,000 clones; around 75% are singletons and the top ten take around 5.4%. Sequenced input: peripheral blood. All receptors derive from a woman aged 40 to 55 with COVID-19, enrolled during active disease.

DNA of the CDR3: TGTGCCAGTAGGGGACAGATATCTAACTATGGCTACACCTTC. This sequence encodes CASRGQISNYGYTF. The chain uses TRBV19 and TRBJ1-2; 7 bases agree with TRBD1. In germline, CDR1 is LNHDA, CDR2 SQIVND (reference sequence). The CDR3 spans 14 residues. After removal of 6 bases from V and 0 bases from J, the junction contained 4 bases not matched to a gene.

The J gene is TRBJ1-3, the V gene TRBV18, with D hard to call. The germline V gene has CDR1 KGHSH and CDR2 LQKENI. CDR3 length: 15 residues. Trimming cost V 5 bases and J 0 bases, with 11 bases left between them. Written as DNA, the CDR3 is TGTGCCAGCTCATATTCGGGGATCTCTGGAAACACCATATATTTT. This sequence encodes CASSYSGISGNTIYF.

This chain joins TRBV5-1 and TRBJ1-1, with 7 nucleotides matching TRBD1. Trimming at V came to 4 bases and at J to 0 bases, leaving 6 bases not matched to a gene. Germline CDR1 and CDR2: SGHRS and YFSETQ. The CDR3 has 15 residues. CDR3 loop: CASSEDRFMNTEAFF. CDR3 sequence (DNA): TGCGCCAGCAGCGAGGACAGGTTCATGAACACTGAAGCTTTCTTT. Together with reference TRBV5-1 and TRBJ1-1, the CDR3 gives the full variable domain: KAGVTQTPRYLIKTRGQQVTLSCSPISGHRSVSWYQQTPGQGLQFLFEYFSETQRNKGNFPGRFSGRQFSNSRSEMNVSTLELGDSALYLCASSEDRFMNTEAFFGQGTRLTVV.